The entry that follows covers one T cell receptor (beta chain) sequence. Its antigen is unknown. These data originate in a study of cytomegalovirus exposure and HLA in healthy donors. Whole-study context: Genotyping of 430 or so donors showed that about 83% belonged to the Caucasian-associated ancestry cluster. The study, taken as a whole, reports: The authors later linked a missense DCLRE1C variant to TCR beta V- and J-gene trimming. Later on, an analysis found that several of the most significant clusters appeared to be linked to common viral pathogens, which included parvovirus B19.

Trimming cost V 5 bases and J 2 bases; bases outside gene matches: 9. CDR3 length: 16 residues. Germline values: CDR1 SGHTA, CDR2 FQGNSA. As for the donors, each was a healthy bone marrow donor. Researchers ran the PCR with 60 Vbeta and 13 Jbeta primers. The repertoire was sequenced with immunoSEQ multiplex PCR; TCRdb's copy has only in-frame clones and lacks some. The sample includes 100,000 or so clones, 77% seen only once; the top ten take over 9.5%. The source is a man between 40 and 49 years old in good health and CMV-seropositive. Sample: PBMCs. This sequence joins TRBV7-2 and TRBJ2-3, with TRBD2 matching 8 bases. CDR3 amino acids: CASSRSAGATTDTQYF. CDR3 DNA sequence: TGTGCCAGCAGCCGGTCAGCGGGGGCCACCACAGATACGCAGTATTTT.